The present T cell receptor (beta chain) was sequenced within a study of T cell changes during pregnancy in multiple sclerosis. The table came from immunoSEQ multiplex PCR; TCRdb's copy has only in-frame clones and leaves some out. The sample has fewer than 30,000 clones; just over 90% are singletons. CDR3 length: 15 amino acids. Germline-derived CDR1 and CDR2 are MNHNY and SVGAGI (reference sequence). Germline trimming cut 6 bases from V and 5 bases from J; bases unmatched to any gene: 13. The sequences come from CD4+ T cells from peripheral blood mononuclear cells, collected in the first trimester of pregnancy. The V and J genes are TRBV6-6 and TRBJ2-7; 7 bases agree with TRBD1. The clonotype was recovered from a female donor with multiple sclerosis, enrolled in a pregnancy study. The CDR3, as DNA: TGTGCCAGCAGCGACCGACAGGGCGAGTCGGACGAGCAGTACTTC. Its translation: CASSDRQGESDEQYF.